These 28 T cell receptor beta chains were sequenced from one sample in a study of blood T cell repertoires in COVID-19. The protocol was immunoSEQ multiplex PCR, while the TCRdb copy is restricted to in-frame clones and leaves out a portion. The sample yields fewer than 90,000 clones, around 90% seen once. Sequenced sample: peripheral blood. The origin of the receptors is a man between 65 and 85 years old with acute or convalescent COVID-19.

The chain is built from TRBV7-9 and TRBJ2-2, with 7 bases matching TRBD1. Trimming took 7 bases from V and 1 from J; bases not matched to a gene: 3. This CDR3 spans 14 amino acids. Germline V lookup: CDR1 SEHNR, CDR2 FQNEAQ (reference sequence). The chain's CDR3 is CASKRTGNTGELFF. CDR3 in DNA: TGTGCCAGCAAAAGGACAGGGAACACCGGGGAGCTGTTTTTT.

This clone was picked up a small number of times. The chain carries TRBV2 and TRBJ1-6; TRBD1 is a possible D gene (5 bases). CDR3 length: 13 amino acids. Trimming took off 7 bases at V and 9 bases at J, with 13 bases between the two ends. Per the germline V gene, CDR1 is SNHLY and CDR2 is FYNNEI. DNA of the CDR3: TGTGCCAGCATTCCGCGGGGGATTTCACCCCTCCACTTT. It yields the protein CASIPRGISPLHF.

V and J are TRBV5-6 and TRBJ1-2; D ambiguous. The CDR3 sequence is 11 residues long. The V and J ends lost 3 bases and 4 bases respectively, with 4 bases between them. The germline V gene encodes CDR1 SGHDT and CDR2 YYEEEE. The CDR3 DNA is TGTGCCAGCAGCTCCCTCTATGGCTACACCTTC. Residues: CASSSLYGYTF.

CDR3 region: CASRQGQDFYGYTF. CDR3 bases: TGTGCCAGCAGGCAAGGACAAGACTTCTATGGCTACACCTTC. The V call is TRBV5-4, the J call TRBJ1-2; D is possibly TRBD1 (5 bases). The CDR3 sequence is 14 residues long. The germline V gene encodes CDR1 SGHNT and CDR2 YYREEE (reference sequence). With 5 bases removed from V and 4 bases from J, the gap between germline ends came to 15 bases.

The rearrangement joins TRBV7-2 to TRBJ1-1; D is unclear. The germline gives CDR1 SGHTA, CDR2 FQGNSA. The CDR3 runs 13 residues. The V and J ends lost 6 bases and 1 base respectively, with 9 bases between them. The CDR3 here is CASRTGGNTEAFF. CDR3 in DNA: TGTGCCAGCAGGACGGGAGGGAACACTGAAGCTTTCTTT.

CDR3: CASSYRLRQGDNSPLHF. The CDR3, as DNA: TGTGCCAGCAGTTACCGACTCCGACAGGGTGATAATTCACCCCTCCACTTT. J is TRBJ1-6 and V is TRBV6-2 or TRBV6-3; 7 positions agree with TRBD1. Germline V gene sequence: CDR1 MNHEY, CDR2 SVGEGT. The CDR3 sequence is 17 residues long. V shed 2 bases and J 5 bases; nucleotides not matched to a gene: 9.

The chain links TRBV5-1 to TRBJ1-5, with 8 nucleotides matching TRBD1. V dropped 0 bases and J dropped 7; count of bases not matched to a gene: 3. Germline CDR1 and CDR2: SGHRS and YFSETQ. CDR3 length equals 14 residues. CDR3 DNA sequence: TGCGCCAGCAGCTTGGCTGGGACAGGCCAGCCCCAGCATTTT. It translates to CASSLAGTGQPQHF.

J is TRBJ2-2 and V is TRBV5-6; D remains ambiguous. Germline V gives CDR1 SGHDT, CDR2 YYEEEE. The V end lost 4 bases, the J end lost 3 bases, and 10 bases lay between the germline ends. The CDR3 runs 14 residues. The DNA for the CDR3 is TGTGCCAGCAGCCGAAATCTACACACCGGGGAGCTGTTTTTT. It specifies CASSRNLHTGELFF.

The chain links TRBV6-5 to TRBJ1-4, with TRBD1 matching 10 bases. V lost 8 bases to trimming and J lost 8 bases; unmatched junction nucleotides: 11. CDR3 length: 15 residues. Germline CDR1 reads MNHEY; CDR2 reads SVGAGI. CDR3 sequence reads: CASGTGTGDIEKLFF. The CDR3 nucleotides read TGTGCCAGCGGAACCGGGACAGGGGATATAGAAAAACTGTTTTTT.

This chain connects TRBV4-1 to TRBJ2-7; TRBD1 agrees at 7 bases. The CDR3 spans 14 residues. Germline assignment: CDR1 MGHRA and CDR2 YSYEKL. V was clipped by 0 bases and J by 6 bases; unmatched bases: 5. This chain's CDR3 is CASSQDGTGAEQYF. The CDR3 nucleotides read TGCGCCAGCAGCCAAGATGGAACAGGGGCCGAGCAGTACTTC.

The J gene is TRBJ2-5, the V gene TRBV29-1; 12 nucleotides match TRBD2. The CDR3 is made up of 14 amino acids. The junction had 8 bases not matched to a gene; V was cut back by 7 bases and J by 5 bases. The germline CDR1 and CDR2 sequences are SQVTM and ANQGSEA. This chain's CDR3 is CSADRTSGAETQYF. The CDR3 DNA reads TGCAGCGCAGACCGGACTAGCGGGGCCGAGACCCAGTACTTC. The full variable domain, rest sourced from reference TRBV29-1 and TRBJ2-5, is SAVISQKPSRDICQRGTSLTIQCQVDSQVTMMFWYRQQPGQSLTLIATANQGSEATYESGFVIDKFPISRPNLTFSTLTVSNMSPEDSSIYLCSADRTSGAETQYFGPGTRLLVL.

This clone showed up just once. The chain links TRBV19 to TRBJ2-7, with a tentative D call TRBD2 (5 bases). The germline CDR1 and CDR2 sequences are LNHDA and SQIVND (reference sequence). The ends were cut back, 8 bases at V and 1 base at J, with 21 bases in the middle. This CDR3 is 16 amino acids long. The CDR3 bases are TGTGCCAGTCGCCAGACTTCGGGGAGCCTTTCCTACGAGCAGTACTTC. Amino acid sequence: CASRQTSGSLSYEQYF. The entire variable domain, with the rest obtained from reference TRBV19 and TRBJ2-7, is as follows: DGGITQSPKYLFRKEGQNVTLSCEQNLNHDAMYWYRQDPGQGLRLIYYSQIVNDFQKGDIAEGYSVSREKKESFPLTVTSAQKNPTAFYLCASRQTSGSLSYEQYFGPGTRLTVT.

The genes are TRBV11-1 and TRBJ1-1; possible D gene TRBD1, 5 bases. Trimming removed 5 bases from V and 5 bases from J, with 15 bases in between. Germline CDR1 reads SGHAT; CDR2 reads FQDESV (reference sequence). This CDR3 contains 14 residues. CDR3: CASSPLGGETEAFF. As DNA, the CDR3 is TGTGCCAGCAGCCCATTGGGGGGGGAGACTGAAGCTTTCTTT.

The J gene is TRBJ2-4, the V gene TRBV6-1; a weak D match, TRBD2 (6 bases). Germline CDR1 MNHNS, CDR2 SASEGT. This CDR3 comprises 16 residues. Trimming pared 0 bases from V and 7 bases from J, leaving 16 bases between. DNA of the CDR3: TGTGCCAGCAGTGAAGCTTTGGAGGGATTGAGGAACATTCAGTACTTC. It yields the protein CASSEALEGLRNIQYF.

The V and J genes are TRBV18 and TRBJ2-2; 9 bases are a match to TRBD1. The CDR3 extends over 15 amino acids. Germline-derived CDR1 and CDR2 are KGHSH and LQKENI. V was pared by 3 bases and J by 2 bases, with 1 base of the junction left unmatched. DNA of the CDR3: TGTGCCAGCTCACCGGGACAGGGCAACACCGGGGAGCTGTTTTTT. It codes for CASSPGQGNTGELFF.

The CDR3 here is CASSESGNYNSPLHF. The CDR3 DNA reads as TGTGCCAGCAGCGAATCAGGGAATTATAATTCACCCCTCCACTTT. The chain carries TRBV5-6 and TRBJ1-6; perhaps TRBD1 as D (5 bases). The germline V and J ends were trimmed by 4 bases and 4 bases, with 12 bases remaining between them. The CDR3 loop spans 15 amino acids. CDR1 and CDR2 from the germline V gene are SGHDT and YYEEEE. Variable domain in full (rest from reference TRBV5-6 and TRBJ1-6): DAGVTQSPTHLIKTRGQQVTLRCSPKSGHDTVSWYQQALGQGPQFIFQYYEEEERQRGNFPDRFSGHQFPNYSSELNVNALLLGDSALYLCASSESGNYNSPLHFGNGTRLTVT.

The rearrangement links TRBV27 to TRBJ1-1; 10 bases match TRBD1. Trimming took 5 bases from V and 5 from J; bases not matched to a gene: 8. Per the germline V gene, CDR1 is MNHEY and CDR2 is SMNVEV (reference sequence). This CDR3 region has 15 residues. The CDR3 sequence is CASSTPGQGRTEAFF. CDR3 DNA sequence: TGTGCCAGCAGTACACCGGGACAGGGGAGGACTGAAGCTTTCTTT.

The rearrangement joins TRBV6-5 to TRBJ2-7, with D uncertain. The V gene lost 6 bases and the J gene lost 4 bases, with 7 bases spanning the gap. CDR3 length: 11 amino acids. Germline V CDR1 and CDR2: MNHEY, SVGAGI. For the CDR3, the DNA is TGTGCCAGCAGGAGGCAGTACGAGCAGTACTTC. The encoded protein is CASRRQYEQYF.

The genes are TRBV7-3 and TRBJ1-6; 9 bases fit TRBD1. V gave up 4 bases and J gave up 6 bases; unmatched junction bases: 1. The CDR3 totals 14 residues. The germline V gene encodes CDR1 SGHTA and CDR2 FQGTGA. The DNA of the CDR3 is TGTGCCAGCAGCTGGGGACAGGGTAATTCACCCCTCCACTTT. It specifies CASSWGQGNSPLHF.

This clone was observed a few times. This chain joins TRBV24-1 and TRBJ2-2; 7 bases are shared with TRBD1. The germline gives CDR1 KGHDR, CDR2 SFDVKD. This CDR3 has 12 residues. V was clipped by 7 bases and J by 6 bases; unmatched bases: 1. In DNA, the CDR3 is TGTGCCACCAGCGACAGGGCCGGGGAGCTGTTTTTT. Encoded protein: CATSDRAGELFF.

The chain joins TRBV3-1 (or the pseudogene TRBV3-2) to TRBJ1-2; a weak D match, TRBD1 (6 bases). CDR1 is LGHDT and CDR2 is YNNKEL in the germline V gene (reference sequence). Deletions cut 1 base from V and 8 bases from J, with 11 bases between. The CDR3 is made up of 13 amino acids. CDR3 amino acids: CASSQGLQGGYTF. CDR3 nucleotide sequence: TGTGCCAGCAGCCAAGGTCTCCAGGGGGGCTACACCTTC.

The chain links TRBV10-3 to TRBJ2-3, with 9 bases aligning to TRBD2. Losses at the gene ends were 0 bases for V and 4 bases for J; bases not matched to a gene: 2. This CDR3 spans 15 amino acids. The germline V gene has CDR1 ENHRY and CDR2 SYGVKD. The CDR3 bases are TGTGCCATCAGTGAGTCTAGCGGGAGCTCAGATACGCAGTATTTT. Its protein is CAISESSGSSDTQYF.

This clone was seen a handful of times. This chain links TRBV29-1 with TRBJ2-2, with D tentatively TRBD2 (6 bases). V shed 5 bases and J shed 3 bases, with 10 bases lying between them. Germline CDR1 SQVTM, CDR2 ANQGSEA. The CDR3 is made up of 13 amino acids. The CDR3 sequence: CSVFSGDTGELFF. The CDR3 nucleotides are TGCAGCGTTTTCTCGGGGGACACCGGGGAGCTGTTTTTT.

The chain couples TRBV5-4 to TRBJ2-3; D is unclear. From germline, CDR1 is SGHNT and CDR2 YYREEE (reference sequence). V shed 0 bases and J shed 7 bases, with 21 bases lying between them. The CDR3 covers 17 residues. CDR3: CASSLAASLEYGYTQYF. The CDR3 DNA reads TGTGCCAGCAGCTTGGCTGCAAGCCTAGAATACGGATATACGCAGTATTTT.

The V and J genes are TRBV3-1 (or the pseudogene TRBV3-2) and TRBJ1-1; 7 bases are a match to TRBD1. V shed 8 bases and J 1 base; nucleotides not matched to a gene: 4. This CDR3 is built from 13 residues. In germline, CDR1 is LGHDT, CDR2 YNNKEL (reference sequence). This CDR3 reads CASLGQANTEAFF. For the CDR3, the DNA is TGTGCCAGCCTAGGACAGGCGAACACTGAAGCTTTCTTT.

The chain couples TRBV9 to TRBJ1-2; TRBD1 matches at 7 bases. The CDR3 covers 15 residues. From germline, CDR1 is SGDLS and CDR2 YYNGEE. V lost 3 bases to trimming and J lost 8 bases; unmatched junction nucleotides: 13. The CDR3 is CASSESGGSAGGYTF. The CDR3 DNA follows: TGTGCCAGCAGCGAATCAGGGGGGTCCGCGGGCGGCTACACCTTC.

The chain couples TRBV19 to TRBJ1-5; weak D call: TRBD1 (5 bases). The ends were cut back, 1 base at V and 0 bases at J, with 10 bases in the middle. The CDR3 sequence is 16 residues long. The V gene's germline CDR1 is LNHDA and CDR2 SQIVND (reference sequence). CDR3 sequence (DNA): TGTGCCAGTAGTATAGCCAGACAGTTTAGCAATCAGCCCCAGCATTTT. It encodes CASSIARQFSNQPQHF.

The chain uses TRBV30 and TRBJ1-6, with TRBD1 matching 10 bases. V shed 2 bases, J shed 9 bases, and the junction held 10 bases outside the gene matches. The CDR3 is made up of 16 amino acids. Germline V lookup: CDR1 GTSNPN, CDR2 SVGIG (reference sequence). CDR3 protein: CAWSIGQGGLGSPLHF. The CDR3, as DNA: TGTGCCTGGAGTATAGGACAGGGGGGACTCGGTTCACCCCTCCACTTT. The full variable domain, in which reference TRBV30 and TRBJ1-6 provide the parts outside the CDR3, is SQTIHQWPATLVQPVGSPLSLECTVEGTSNPNLYWYRQAAGRGLQLLFYSVGIGQISSEVPQNLSASRPQDRQFILSSKKLLLSDSGFYLCAWSIGQGGLGSPLHFGNGTRLTVT.